This T cell receptor beta chain was captured by sequencing in a study of shared clonotypes between healthy human individuals. Germline loops: CDR1 GTSNPN, CDR2 SVGIG (reference sequence). The CDR3 is made up of 13 amino acids. Deletions cut 1 base from V and 9 bases from J, with 10 bases between. CD8 cells regarded as naive lacked CD45RO, were positively chosen for CCR7, and omitted terminally differentiated effector memory CD45RA+ cells. Some clones are missing from TCRdb's copy, which holds only in-frame ones; the method was immunoSEQ multiplex PCR. The table lists around 550,000 clones, approximately 95% of them singletons.

The genes are TRBV30 and TRBJ1-6; D remains ambiguous. This clonotype was sampled from a woman aged 25 to 39 in good health. Sample: naive CD8+ T cells sorted from blood. The CDR3 DNA reads TGTGCCTGGAGTGCGCAGCATACTTCACCCCTCCACTTT. This encodes CAWSAQHTSPLHF.